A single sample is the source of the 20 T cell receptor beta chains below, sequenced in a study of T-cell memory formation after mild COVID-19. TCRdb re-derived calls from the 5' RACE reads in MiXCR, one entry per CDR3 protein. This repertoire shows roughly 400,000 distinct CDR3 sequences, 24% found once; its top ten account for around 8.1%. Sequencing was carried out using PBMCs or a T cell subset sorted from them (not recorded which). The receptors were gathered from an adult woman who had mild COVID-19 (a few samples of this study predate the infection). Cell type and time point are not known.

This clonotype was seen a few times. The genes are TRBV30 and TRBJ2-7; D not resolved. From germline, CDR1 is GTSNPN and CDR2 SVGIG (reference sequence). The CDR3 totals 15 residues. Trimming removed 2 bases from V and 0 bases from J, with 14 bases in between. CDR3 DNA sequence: TGTGCCTGGAGTTCCTCCTTCTCAAGCTCCTACGAGCAGTACTTC. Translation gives CAWSSSFSSSYEQYF.

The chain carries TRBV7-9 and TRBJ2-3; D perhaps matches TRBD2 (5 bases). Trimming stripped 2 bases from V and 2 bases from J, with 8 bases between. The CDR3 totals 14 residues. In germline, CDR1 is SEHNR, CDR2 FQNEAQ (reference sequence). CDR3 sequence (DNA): TGTGCCAGCAGCTTATTAGCGCTCACAGATACGCAGTATTTT. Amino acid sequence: CASSLLALTDTQYF.

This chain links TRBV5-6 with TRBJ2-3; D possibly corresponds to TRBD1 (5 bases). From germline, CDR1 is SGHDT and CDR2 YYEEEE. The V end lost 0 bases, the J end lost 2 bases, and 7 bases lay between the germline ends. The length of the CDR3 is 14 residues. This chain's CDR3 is CASSLGQITDTQYF. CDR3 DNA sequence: TGTGCCAGCAGCTTGGGACAGATCACAGATACGCAGTATTTT. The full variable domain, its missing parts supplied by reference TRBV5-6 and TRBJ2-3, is DAGVTQSPTHLIKTRGQQVTLRCSPKSGHDTVSWYQQALGQGPQFIFQYYEEEERQRGNFPDRFSGHQFPNYSSELNVNALLLGDSALYLCASSLGQITDTQYFGPGTRLTVL.

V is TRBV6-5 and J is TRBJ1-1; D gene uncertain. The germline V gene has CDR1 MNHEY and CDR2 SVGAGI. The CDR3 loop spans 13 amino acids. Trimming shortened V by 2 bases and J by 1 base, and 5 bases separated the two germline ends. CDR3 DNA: TGTGCCAGCAGTTACGTGGAGAACACTGAAGCTTTCTTT. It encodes CASSYVENTEAFF.

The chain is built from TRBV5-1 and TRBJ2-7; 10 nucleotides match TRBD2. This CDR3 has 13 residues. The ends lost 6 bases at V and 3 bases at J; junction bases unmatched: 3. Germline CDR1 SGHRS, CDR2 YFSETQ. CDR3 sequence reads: CASKSSGSYEQYF. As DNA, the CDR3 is TGCGCCAGCAAATCTAGCGGGAGCTACGAGCAGTACTTC.

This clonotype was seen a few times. CDR3 in DNA: TGTGCCAGCAGCCAGACAGTACGGACAGATACGCAGTATTTT. Translated: CASSQTVRTDTQYF. The chain links TRBV5-6 to TRBJ2-3; tentative D call: TRBD1 (5 bases). The germline CDR1 and CDR2 sequences are SGHDT and YYEEEE. V shed 4 bases and J shed 3 bases, with 12 bases lying between them. The CDR3 is 14 amino acids.

CDR3 region: CASSQAPGTQNYGYTF. The CDR3 DNA follows: TGCGCCAGCAGCCAGGCTCCCGGGACGCAAAACTATGGCTACACCTTC. This chain connects TRBV4-1 to TRBJ1-2; maybe TRBD1 (5 bases). Germline assignment: CDR1 MGHRA and CDR2 YSYEKL. This CDR3 spans 16 amino acids. Trimming shortened V by 3 bases and J by 2 bases, and 16 bases separated the two germline ends.

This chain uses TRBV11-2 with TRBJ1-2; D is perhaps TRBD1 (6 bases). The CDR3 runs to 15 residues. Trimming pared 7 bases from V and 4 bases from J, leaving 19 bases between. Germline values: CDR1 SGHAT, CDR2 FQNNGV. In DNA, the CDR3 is TGTGCCAGCAAGGGGGGCCACTTCCTCTCCTATGGCTACACCTTC. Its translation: CASKGGHFLSYGYTF.

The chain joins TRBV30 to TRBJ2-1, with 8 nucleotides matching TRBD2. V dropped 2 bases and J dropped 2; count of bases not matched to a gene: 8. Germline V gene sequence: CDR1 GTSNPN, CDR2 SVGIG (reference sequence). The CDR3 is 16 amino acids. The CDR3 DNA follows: TGTGCCTGGAGTTTAACCGGGAGGGGCCCCTACAATGAGCAGTTCTTC. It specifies CAWSLTGRGPYNEQFF. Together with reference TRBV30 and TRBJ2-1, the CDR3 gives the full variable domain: SQTIHQWPATLVQPVGSPLSLECTVEGTSNPNLYWYRQAAGRGLQLLFYSVGIGQISSEVPQNLSASRPQDRQFILSSKKLLLSDSGFYLCAWSLTGRGPYNEQFFGPGTRLTVL.

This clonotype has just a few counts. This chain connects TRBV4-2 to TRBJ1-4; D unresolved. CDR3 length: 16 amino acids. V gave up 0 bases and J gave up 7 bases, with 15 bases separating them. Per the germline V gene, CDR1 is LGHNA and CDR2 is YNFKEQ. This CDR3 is CASSQDNGNPGEKLFF. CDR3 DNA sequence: TGTGCCAGCAGCCAAGATAACGGAAACCCGGGTGAAAAACTGTTTTTT.

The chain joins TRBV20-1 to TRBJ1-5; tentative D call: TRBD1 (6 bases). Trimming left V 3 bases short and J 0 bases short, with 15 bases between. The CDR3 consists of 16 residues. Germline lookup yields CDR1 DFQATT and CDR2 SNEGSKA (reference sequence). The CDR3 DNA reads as TGCAGTGCTAGCTTCGGGGGGCCCCCTAGCAATCAGCCCCAGCATTTT. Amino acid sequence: CSASFGGPPSNQPQHF.

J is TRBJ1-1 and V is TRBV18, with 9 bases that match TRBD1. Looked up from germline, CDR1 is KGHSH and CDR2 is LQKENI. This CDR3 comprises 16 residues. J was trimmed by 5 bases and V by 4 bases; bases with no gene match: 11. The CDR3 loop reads CASSQMTGGSATEAFF. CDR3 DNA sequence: TGTGCCAGCTCACAAATGACAGGGGGGTCGGCAACTGAAGCTTTCTTT.

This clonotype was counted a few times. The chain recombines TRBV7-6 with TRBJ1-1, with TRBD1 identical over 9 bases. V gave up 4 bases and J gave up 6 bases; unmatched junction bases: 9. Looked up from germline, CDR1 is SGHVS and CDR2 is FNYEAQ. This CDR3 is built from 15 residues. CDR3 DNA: TGTGCCAGCAGCTACGGACAGGGGAGTTTCGCTGAAGCTTTCTTT. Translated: CASSYGQGSFAEAFF.

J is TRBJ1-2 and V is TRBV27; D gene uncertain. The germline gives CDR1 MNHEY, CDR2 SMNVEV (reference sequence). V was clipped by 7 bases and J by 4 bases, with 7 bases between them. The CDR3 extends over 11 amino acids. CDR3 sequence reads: CASKDGYGYTF. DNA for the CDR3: TGTGCCAGCAAGGACGGCTATGGCTACACCTTC.

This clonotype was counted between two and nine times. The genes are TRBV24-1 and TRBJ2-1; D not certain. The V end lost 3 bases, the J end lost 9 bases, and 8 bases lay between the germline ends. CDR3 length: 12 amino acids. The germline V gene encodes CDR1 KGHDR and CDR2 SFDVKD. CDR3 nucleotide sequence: TGTGCCACCAGTGATGCCCTAGTTGAGCAGTTCTTC. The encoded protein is CATSDALVEQFF.

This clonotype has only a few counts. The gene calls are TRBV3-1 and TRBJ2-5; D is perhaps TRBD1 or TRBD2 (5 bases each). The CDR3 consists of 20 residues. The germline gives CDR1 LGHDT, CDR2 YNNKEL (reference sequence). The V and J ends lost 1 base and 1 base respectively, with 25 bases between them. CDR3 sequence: CASSQGEERGAITIQETQYF. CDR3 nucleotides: TGTGCCAGCAGCCAAGGTGAGGAGAGAGGGGCAATTACGATCCAAGAGACCCAGTACTTC.

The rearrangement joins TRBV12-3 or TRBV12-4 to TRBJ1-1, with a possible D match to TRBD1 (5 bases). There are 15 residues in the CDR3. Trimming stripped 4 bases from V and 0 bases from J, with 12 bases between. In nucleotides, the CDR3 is TGTGCCAGCAGTTCCCACGCAGGGATGAACACTGAAGCTTTCTTT. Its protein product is CASSSHAGMNTEAFF.

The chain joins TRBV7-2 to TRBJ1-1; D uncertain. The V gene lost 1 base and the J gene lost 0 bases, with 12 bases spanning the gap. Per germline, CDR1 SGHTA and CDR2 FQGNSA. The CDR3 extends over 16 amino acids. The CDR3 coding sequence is TGTGCCAGCAGCTTAGGCTTTGACCTTATGAACACTGAAGCTTTCTTT. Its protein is CASSLGFDLMNTEAFF.

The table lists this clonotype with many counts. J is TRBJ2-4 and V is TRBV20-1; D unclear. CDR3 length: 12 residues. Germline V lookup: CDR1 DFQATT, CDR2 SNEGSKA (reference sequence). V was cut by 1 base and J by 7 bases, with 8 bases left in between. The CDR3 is CSARASNNIQYF. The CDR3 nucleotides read TGCAGTGCTAGAGCCAGCAATAACATTCAGTACTTC.

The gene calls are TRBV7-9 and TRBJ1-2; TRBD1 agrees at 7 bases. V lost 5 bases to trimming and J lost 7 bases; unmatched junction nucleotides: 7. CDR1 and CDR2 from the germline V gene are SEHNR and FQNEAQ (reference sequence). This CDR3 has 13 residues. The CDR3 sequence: CASSRQGGFGYTF. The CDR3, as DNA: TGTGCCAGCAGCCGTCAGGGGGGTTTTGGCTACACCTTC.